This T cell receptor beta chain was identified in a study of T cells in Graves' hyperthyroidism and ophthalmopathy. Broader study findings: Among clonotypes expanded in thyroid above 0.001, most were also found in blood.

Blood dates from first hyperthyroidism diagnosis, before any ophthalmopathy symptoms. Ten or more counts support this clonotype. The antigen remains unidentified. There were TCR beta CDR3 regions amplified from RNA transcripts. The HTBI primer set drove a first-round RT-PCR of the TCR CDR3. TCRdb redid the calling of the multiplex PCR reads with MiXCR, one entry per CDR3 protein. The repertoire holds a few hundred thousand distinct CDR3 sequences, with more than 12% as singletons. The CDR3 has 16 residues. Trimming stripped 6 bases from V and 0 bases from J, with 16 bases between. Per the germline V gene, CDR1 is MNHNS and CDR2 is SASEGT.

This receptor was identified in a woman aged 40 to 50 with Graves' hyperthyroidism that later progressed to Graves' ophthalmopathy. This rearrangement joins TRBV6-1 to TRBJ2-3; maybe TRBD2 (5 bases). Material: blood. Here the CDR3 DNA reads TGTGCCAGCAGATTGCAAGCGGAACTTAGCACAGATACGCAGTATTTT. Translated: CASRLQAELSTDTQYF.